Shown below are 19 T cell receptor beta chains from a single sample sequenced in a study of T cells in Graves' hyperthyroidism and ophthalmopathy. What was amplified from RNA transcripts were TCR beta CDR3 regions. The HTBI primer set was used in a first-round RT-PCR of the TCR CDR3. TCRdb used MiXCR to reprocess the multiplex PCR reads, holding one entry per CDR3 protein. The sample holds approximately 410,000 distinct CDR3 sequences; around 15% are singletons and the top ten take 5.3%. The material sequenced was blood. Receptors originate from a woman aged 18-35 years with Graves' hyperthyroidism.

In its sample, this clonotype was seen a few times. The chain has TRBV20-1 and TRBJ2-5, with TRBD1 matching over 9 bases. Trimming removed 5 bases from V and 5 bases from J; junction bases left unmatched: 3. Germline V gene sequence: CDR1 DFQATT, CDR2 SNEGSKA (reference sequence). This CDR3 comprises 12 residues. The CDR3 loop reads CSARTGAETQYF. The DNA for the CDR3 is TGCAGTGCTCGGACAGGGGCTGAGACCCAGTACTTC.

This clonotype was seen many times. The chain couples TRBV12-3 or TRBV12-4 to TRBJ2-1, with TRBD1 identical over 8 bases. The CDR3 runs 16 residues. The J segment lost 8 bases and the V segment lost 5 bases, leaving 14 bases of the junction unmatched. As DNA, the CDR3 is TGTGCCAGCAGTGGGCGGACAGGGAGAGCTTTCGATGAGCAGTTCTTC. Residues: CASSGRTGRAFDEQFF.

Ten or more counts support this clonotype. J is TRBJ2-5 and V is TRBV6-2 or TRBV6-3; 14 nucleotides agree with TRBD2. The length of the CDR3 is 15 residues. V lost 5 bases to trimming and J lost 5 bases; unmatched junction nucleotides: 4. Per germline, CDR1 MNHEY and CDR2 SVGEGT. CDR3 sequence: CASSGTSGGLETQYF. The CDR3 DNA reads TGTGCCAGCAGTGGGACTAGCGGGGGCCTTGAGACCCAGTACTTC.

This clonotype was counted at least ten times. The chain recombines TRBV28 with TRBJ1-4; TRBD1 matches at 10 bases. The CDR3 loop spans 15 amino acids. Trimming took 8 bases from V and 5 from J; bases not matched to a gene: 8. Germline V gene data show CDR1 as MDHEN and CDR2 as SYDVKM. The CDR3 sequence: CASSLPGQGNEKLFF. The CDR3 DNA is TGTGCCAGCTCGTTACCGGGACAGGGGAATGAAAAACTGTTTTTT.

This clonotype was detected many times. Here the CDR3 DNA reads TGTGCCAGCAGCCTCGTCACAAACACCATATATTTT. Amino acids: CASSLVTNTIYF. This chain links TRBV28 with TRBJ1-3; D is uncertain. Trimming cost V 6 bases and J 6 bases, with 9 bases left between them. CDR1 and CDR2 (germline): MDHEN, SYDVKM. The CDR3 extends over 12 amino acids. The complete variable domain, with remaining parts taken from reference TRBV28 and TRBJ1-3, reads DVKVTQSSRYLVKRTGEKVFLECVQDMDHENMFWYRQDPGLGLRLIYFSYDVKMKEKGDIPEGYSVSREKKERFSLILESASTNQTSMYLCASSLVTNTIYFGEGSWLTVV.

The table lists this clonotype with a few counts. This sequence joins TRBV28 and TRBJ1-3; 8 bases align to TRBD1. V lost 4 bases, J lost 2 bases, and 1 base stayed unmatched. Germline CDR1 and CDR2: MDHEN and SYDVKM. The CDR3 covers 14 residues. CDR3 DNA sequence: TGTGCCAGCAGTTCAGGGGGCGCTGGAAACACCATATATTTT. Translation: CASSSGGAGNTIYF.

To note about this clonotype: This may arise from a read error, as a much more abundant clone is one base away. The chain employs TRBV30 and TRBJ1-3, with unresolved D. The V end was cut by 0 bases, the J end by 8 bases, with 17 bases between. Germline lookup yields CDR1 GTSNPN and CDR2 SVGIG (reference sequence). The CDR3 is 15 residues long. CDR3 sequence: CAWSVQTRRRHTIYF. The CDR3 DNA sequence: TGTGCCTGGAGTGTACAGACCAGACGGAGACACACCATATATTTT.

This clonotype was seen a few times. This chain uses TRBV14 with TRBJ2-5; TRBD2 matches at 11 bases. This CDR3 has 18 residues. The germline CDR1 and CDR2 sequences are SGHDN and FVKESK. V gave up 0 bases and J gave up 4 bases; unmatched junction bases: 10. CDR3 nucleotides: TGTGCCAGCAGCCAAGACCAGAAACTAGCGGGAGTATTAGAGACCCAGTACTTC. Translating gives CASSQDQKLAGVLETQYF.

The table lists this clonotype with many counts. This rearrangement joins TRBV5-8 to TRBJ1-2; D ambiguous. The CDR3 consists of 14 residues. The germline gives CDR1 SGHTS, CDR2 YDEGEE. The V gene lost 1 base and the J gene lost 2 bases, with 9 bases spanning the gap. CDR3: CASSLYGKNYGYTF. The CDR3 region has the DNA TGTGCCAGCAGCTTGTACGGGAAAAACTATGGCTACACCTTC. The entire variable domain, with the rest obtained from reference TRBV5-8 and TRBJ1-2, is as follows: EAGVTQSPTHLIKTRGQQATLRCSPISGHTSVYWYQQALGLGLQFLLWYDEGEERNRGNFPPRFSGRQFPNYSSELNVNALELEDSALYLCASSLYGKNYGYTFGSGTRLTVV.

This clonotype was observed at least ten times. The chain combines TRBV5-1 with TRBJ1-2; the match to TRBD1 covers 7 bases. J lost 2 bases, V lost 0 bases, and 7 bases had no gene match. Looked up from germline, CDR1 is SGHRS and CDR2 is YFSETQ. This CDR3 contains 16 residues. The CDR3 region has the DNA TGCGCCAGCAGCTTGGGGGGACAGCCACGGAACTATGGCTACACCTTC. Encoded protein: CASSLGGQPRNYGYTF.

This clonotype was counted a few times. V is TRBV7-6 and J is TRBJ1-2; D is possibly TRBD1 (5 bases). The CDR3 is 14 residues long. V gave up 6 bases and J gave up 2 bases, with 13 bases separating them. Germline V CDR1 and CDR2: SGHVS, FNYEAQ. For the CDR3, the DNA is TGTGCCAGCAGTCGACTTGCAGGGAACTATGGCTACACCTTC. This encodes CASSRLAGNYGYTF.

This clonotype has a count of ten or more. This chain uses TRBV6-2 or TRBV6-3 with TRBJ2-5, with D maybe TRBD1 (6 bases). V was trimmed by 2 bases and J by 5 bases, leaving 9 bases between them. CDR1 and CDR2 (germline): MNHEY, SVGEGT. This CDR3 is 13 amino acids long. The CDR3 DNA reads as TGTGCCAGCAGTTACACAGGGACGGAGACCCAGTACTTC. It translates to CASSYTGTETQYF.

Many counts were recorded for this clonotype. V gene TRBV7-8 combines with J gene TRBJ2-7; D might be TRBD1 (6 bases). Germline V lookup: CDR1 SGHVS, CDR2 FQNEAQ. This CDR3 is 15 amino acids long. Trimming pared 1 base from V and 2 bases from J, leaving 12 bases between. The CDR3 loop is CASSLGETGPYEQYF. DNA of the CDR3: TGTGCCAGCAGCTTAGGAGAGACAGGACCCTACGAGCAGTACTTC.

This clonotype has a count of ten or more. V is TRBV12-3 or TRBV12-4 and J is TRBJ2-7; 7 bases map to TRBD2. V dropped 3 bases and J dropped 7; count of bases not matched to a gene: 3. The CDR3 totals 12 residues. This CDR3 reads CASSLSSGEQYF. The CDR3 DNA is TGTGCCAGCAGTTTGTCTAGCGGTGAGCAGTACTTC.

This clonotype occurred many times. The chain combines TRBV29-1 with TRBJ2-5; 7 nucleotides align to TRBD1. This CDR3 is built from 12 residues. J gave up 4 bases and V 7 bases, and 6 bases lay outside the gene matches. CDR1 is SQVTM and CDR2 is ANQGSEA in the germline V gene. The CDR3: CSASDRAETQYF. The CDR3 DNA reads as TGCAGCGCCTCAGACAGGGCAGAGACCCAGTACTTC.

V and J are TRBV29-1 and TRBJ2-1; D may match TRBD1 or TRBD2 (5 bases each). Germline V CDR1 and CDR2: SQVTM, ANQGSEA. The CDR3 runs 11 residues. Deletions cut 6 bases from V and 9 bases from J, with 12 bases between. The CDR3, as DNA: TGCAGCGTGTTGCCGAGGGGTGAGCAGTTCTTC. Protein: CSVLPRGEQFF.

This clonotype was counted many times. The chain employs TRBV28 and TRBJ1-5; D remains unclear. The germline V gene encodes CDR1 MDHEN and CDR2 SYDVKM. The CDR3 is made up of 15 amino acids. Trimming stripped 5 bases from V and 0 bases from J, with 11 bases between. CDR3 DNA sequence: TGTGCCAGCAGTATTGGACCGTATAGCAATCAGCCCCAGCATTTT. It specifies CASSIGPYSNQPQHF.

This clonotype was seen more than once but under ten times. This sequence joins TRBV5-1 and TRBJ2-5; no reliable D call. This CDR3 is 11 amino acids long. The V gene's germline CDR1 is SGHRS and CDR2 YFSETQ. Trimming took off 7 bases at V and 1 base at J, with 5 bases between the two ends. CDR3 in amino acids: CASAGQETQYF. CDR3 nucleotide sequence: TGCGCCAGCGCCGGCCAAGAGACCCAGTACTTC.

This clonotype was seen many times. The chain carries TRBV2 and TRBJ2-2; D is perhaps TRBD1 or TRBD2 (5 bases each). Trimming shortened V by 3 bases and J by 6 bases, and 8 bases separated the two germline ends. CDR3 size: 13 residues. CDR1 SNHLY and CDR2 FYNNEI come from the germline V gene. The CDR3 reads CASSDSGPGELFF. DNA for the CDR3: TGTGCCAGCAGTGATTCGGGGCCCGGGGAGCTGTTTTTT.